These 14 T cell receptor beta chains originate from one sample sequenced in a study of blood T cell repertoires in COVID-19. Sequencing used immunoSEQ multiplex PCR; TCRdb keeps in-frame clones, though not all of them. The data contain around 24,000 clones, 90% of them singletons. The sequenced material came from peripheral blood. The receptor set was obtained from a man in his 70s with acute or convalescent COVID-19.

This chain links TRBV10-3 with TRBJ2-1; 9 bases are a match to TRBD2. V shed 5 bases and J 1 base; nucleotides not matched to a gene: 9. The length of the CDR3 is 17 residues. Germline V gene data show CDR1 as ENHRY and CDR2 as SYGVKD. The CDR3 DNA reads TGTGCCATCAGTCGAGAATTAGCGGGAGTGTCCTACAATGAGCAGTTCTTC. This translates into CAISRELAGVSYNEQFF.

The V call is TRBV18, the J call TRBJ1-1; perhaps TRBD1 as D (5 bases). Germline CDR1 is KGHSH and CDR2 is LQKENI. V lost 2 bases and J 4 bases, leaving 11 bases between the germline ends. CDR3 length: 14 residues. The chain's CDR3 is CASSPWGVGTEAFF. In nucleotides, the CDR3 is TGTGCCAGCTCACCATGGGGGGTGGGCACTGAAGCTTTCTTT.

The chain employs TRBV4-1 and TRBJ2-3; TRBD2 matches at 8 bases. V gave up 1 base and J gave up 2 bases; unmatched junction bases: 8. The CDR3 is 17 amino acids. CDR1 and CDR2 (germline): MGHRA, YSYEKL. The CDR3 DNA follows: TGCGCCAGCAGCCAAGTGGCCAGCGGGAGTATCACAGATACGCAGTATTTT. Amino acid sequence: CASSQVASGSITDTQYF.

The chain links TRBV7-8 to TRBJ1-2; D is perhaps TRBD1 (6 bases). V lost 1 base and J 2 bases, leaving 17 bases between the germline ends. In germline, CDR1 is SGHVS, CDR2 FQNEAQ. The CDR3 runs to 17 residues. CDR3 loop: CASSLGRRRGQNYGYTF. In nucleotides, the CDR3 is TGTGCCAGCAGCTTAGGTCGTCGCAGGGGCCAGAACTATGGCTACACCTTC.

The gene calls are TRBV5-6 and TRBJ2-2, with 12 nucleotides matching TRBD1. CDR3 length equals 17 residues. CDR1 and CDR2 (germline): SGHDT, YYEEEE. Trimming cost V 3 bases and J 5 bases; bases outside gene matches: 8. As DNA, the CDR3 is TGTGCCAGCAGCTCCGGGACAGGGGGCGCCTGGACCGGGGAGCTGTTTTTT. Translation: CASSSGTGGAWTGELFF.

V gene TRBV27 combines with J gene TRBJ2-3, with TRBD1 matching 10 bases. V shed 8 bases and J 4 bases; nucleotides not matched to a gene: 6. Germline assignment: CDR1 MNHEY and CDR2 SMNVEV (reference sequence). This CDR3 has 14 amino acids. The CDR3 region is CASGDRGLADTQYF. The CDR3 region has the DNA TGTGCCAGCGGCGACAGGGGGCTGGCAGATACGCAGTATTTT.

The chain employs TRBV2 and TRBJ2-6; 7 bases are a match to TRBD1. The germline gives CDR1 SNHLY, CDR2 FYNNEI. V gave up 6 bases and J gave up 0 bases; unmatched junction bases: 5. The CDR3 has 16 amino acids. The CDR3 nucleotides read TGTGCCAGCAGCCCGGGACAGAGCTCTGGGGCCAACGTCCTGACTTTC. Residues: CASSPGQSSGANVLTF.

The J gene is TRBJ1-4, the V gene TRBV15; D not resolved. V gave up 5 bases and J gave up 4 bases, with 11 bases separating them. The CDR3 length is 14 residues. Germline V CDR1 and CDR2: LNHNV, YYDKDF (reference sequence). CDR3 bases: TGTGCCACCAGCTCCGTGGGCAGTAATGAAAAACTGTTTTTT. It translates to CATSSVGSNEKLFF.

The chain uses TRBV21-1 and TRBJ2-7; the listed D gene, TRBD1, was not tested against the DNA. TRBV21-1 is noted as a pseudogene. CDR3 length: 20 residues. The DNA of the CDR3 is TGTGCCAGCAGCAAACGCAAGAGGGGAAAACAGGGGGAGATCTCCTACGAGCAGTACTTC. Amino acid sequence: CASSKRKRGKQGEISYEQYF.

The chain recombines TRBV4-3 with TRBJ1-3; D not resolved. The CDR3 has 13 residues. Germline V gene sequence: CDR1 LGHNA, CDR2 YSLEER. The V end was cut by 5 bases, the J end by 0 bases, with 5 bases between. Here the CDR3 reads CASSSYSGNTIYF. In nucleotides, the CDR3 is TGCGCCAGCAGCTCTTACTCTGGAAACACCATATATTTT.

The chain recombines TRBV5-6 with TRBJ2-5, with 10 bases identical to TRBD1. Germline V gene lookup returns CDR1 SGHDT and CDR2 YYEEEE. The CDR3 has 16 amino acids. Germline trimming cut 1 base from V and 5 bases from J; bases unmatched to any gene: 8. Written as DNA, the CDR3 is TGTGCCAGCAGCTTGCCGACAGGGGGCCGGATGGAGACCCAGTACTTC. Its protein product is CASSLPTGGRMETQYF. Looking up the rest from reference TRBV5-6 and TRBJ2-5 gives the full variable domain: DAGVTQSPTHLIKTRGQQVTLRCSPKSGHDTVSWYQQALGQGPQFIFQYYEEEERQRGNFPDRFSGHQFPNYSSELNVNALLLGDSALYLCASSLPTGGRMETQYFGPGTRLLVL.

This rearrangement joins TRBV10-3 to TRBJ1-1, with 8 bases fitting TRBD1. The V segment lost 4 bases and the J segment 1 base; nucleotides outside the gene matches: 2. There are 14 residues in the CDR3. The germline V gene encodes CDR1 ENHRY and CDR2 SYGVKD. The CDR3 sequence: CAISVGTGNTEAFF. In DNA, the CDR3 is TGTGCCATCAGTGTGGGGACAGGGAACACTGAAGCTTTCTTT.

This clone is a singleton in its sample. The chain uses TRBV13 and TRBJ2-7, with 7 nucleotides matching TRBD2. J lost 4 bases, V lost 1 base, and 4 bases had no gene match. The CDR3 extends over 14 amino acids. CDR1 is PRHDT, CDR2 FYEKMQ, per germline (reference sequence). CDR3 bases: TGTGCCAGCAGCTTAGAGACTAGCAGGTACGAGCAGTACTTC. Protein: CASSLETSRYEQYF.

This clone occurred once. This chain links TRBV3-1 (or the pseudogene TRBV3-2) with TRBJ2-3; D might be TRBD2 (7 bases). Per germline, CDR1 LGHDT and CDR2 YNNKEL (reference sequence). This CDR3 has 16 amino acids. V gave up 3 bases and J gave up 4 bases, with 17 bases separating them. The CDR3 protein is CASSHHGGGRADTQYF. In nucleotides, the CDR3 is TGTGCCAGCAGCCATCATGGGGGGGGCCGGGCAGATACGCAGTATTTT.